This TCR beta chain was recovered during a study of CXCR3-negative and CXCR3-positive naive CD8 T cells. General study results and limits: Expression of CXCR3 was partially reduced after cryopreservation, and fresh PBMCs were used in most assays. For CXCR3-positive naive cells, TRB CDR3s were more hydrophobic than those of CXCR3-negative naive cells. Much lower diversity was found in memory CD8+ cells, while both naive subsets had comparably high diversity.

This CDR3 region has 13 residues. The germline V gene has CDR1 MNHEY and CDR2 SMNVEV (reference sequence). The study made its TRB cDNA libraries by 5' RACE, adding UMI labels. TCRdb re-called the 5' RACE reads, yielding one record per CDR3 amino acid sequence without DNA. This table holds roughly 63,000 distinct CDR3 sequences. With 290,000 or so cells each, the CD8+ T cell subsets were individually sorted in triplicate. By phenotype, naive CD8+ T cells were CD45RO-CCR7+CD27+CD95-. A word on this clonotype: Its specificity is not known.

The rearrangement joins TRBV27 to TRBJ1-1. The specimen sequenced was naive CXCR3+ CD8+ T cells from blood. The subset denotes: CD45RO-CCR7+CD27+CD95- naive CD8+ T cells expressing CXCR3 (TNR3+). The clonotype comes from a human donor in good health. Some clones in this sample may be carry-over from other donors' samples. The CDR3 region is CASSFAGNTEAFF.